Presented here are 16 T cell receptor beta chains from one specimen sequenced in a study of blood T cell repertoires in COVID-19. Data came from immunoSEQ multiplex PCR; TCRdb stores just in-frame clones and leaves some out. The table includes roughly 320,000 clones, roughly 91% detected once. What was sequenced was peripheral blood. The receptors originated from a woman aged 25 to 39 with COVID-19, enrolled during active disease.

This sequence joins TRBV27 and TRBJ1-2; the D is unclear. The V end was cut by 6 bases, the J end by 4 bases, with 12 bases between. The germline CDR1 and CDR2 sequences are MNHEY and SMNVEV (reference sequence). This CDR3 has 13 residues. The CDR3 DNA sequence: TGTGCCAGCAGGGATACAGCAACCTATGGCTACACCTTC. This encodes CASRDTATYGYTF.

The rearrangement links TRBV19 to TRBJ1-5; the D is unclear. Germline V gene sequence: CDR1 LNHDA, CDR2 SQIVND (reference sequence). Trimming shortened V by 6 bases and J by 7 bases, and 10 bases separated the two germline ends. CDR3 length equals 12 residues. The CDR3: CASSLRRQPQHF. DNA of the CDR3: TGTGCCAGTAGCCTTCGTAGACAGCCCCAGCATTTT.

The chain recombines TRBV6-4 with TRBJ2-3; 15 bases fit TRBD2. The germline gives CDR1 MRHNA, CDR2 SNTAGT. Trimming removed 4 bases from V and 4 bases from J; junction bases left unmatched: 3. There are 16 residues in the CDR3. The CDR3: CASSVGLAGGADTQYF. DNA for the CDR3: TGTGCCAGCAGTGTGGGACTAGCGGGGGGCGCAGATACGCAGTATTTT.

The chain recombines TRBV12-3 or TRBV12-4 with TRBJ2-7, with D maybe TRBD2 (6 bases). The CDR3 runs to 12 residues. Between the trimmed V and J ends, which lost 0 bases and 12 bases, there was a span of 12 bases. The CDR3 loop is CASSLAGGVAYV. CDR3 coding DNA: TGTGCCAGCAGTTTAGCAGGAGGGGTGGCGTACGTC.

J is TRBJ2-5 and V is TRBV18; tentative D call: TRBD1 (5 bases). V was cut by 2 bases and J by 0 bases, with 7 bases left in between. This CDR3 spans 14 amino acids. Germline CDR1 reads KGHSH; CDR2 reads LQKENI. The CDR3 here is CASSPGADQETQYF. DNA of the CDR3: TGTGCCAGCTCACCAGGGGCAGACCAAGAGACCCAGTACTTC.

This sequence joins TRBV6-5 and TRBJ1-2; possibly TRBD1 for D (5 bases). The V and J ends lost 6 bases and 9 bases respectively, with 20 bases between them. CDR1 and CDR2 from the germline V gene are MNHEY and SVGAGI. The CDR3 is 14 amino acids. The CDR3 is CASSSRQDTPSYTF. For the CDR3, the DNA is TGTGCCAGCAGCTCCAGGCAGGACACGCCGAGCTACACCTTC.

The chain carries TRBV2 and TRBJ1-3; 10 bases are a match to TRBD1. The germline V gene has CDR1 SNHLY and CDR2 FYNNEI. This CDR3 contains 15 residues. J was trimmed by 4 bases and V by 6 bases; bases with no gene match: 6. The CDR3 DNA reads TGTGCCAGCAGGGGACAGGGGTGGGAAGGAAACACCATATATTTT. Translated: CASRGQGWEGNTIYF.

The CDR3 nucleotides are TGTGCCAGTAGTAATGCGGTTGAAGCTTTCTTT. It encodes CASSNAVEAFF. This chain joins TRBV19 and TRBJ1-1; D is ambiguous. This CDR3 contains 11 residues. Germline V gene sequence: CDR1 LNHDA, CDR2 SQIVND (reference sequence). V was cut by 4 bases and J by 7 bases, with 7 bases left in between.

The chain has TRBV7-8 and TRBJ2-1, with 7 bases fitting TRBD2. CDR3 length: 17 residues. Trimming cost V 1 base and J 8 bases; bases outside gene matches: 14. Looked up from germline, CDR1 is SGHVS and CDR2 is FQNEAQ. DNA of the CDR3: TGTGCCAGCAGCTTAGGGGGAGGGGTGTCCCATTTTGATGAGCAGTTCTTC. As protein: CASSLGGGVSHFDEQFF.

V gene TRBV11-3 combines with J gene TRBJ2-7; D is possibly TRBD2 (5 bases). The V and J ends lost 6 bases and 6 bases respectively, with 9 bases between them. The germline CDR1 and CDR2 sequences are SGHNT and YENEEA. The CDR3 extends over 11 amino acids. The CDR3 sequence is CASRGESEQYF. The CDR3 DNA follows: TGTGCCAGCAGGGGAGAATCCGAGCAGTACTTC. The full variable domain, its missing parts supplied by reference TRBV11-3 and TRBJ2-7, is EAGVVQSPRYKIIEKKQPVAFWCNPISGHNTLYWYLQNLGQGPELLIRYENEEAVDDSQLPKDRFSAERLKGVDSTLKIQPAELGDSAVYLCASRGESEQYFGPGTRLTVT.

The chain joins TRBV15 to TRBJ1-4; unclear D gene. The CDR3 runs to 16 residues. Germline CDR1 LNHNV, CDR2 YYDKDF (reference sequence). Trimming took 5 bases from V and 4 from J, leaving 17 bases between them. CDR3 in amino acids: CATSDRGVGGNEKLFF. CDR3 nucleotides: TGTGCCACCAGCGACCGCGGGGTTGGTGGTAATGAAAAACTGTTTTTT.

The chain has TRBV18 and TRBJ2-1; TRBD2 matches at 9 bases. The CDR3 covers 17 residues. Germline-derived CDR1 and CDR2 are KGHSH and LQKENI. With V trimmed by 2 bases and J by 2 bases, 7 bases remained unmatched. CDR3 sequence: CASSPSIPSGAYNEQFF. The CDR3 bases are TGTGCCAGCTCACCAAGTATCCCTAGCGGGGCCTACAATGAGCAGTTCTTC.

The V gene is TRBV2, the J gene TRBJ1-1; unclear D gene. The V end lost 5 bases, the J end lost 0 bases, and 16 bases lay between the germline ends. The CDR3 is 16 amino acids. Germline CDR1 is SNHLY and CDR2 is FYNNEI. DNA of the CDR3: TGTGCCAGCAGTTTACAGCGGGCGGATATGAACACTGAAGCTTTCTTT. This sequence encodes CASSLQRADMNTEAFF.

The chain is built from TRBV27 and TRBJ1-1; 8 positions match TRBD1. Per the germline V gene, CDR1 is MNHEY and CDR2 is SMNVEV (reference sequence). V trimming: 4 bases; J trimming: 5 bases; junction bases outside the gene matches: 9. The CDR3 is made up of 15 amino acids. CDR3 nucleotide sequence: TGTGCCAGCAGTTCTGTTCAGGGGGCGATGACTGAAGCTTTCTTT. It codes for CASSSVQGAMTEAFF.

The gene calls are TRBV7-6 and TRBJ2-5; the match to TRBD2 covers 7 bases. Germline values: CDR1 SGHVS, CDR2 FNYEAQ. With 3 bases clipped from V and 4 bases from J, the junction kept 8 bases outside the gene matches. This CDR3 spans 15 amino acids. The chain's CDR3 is CASSLGRVLGETQYF. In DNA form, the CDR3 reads TGTGCCAGCAGCTTGGGGAGGGTGTTAGGAGAGACCCAGTACTTC. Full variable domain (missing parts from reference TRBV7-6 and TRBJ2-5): GAGVSQSPRYKVTKRGQDVALRCDPISGHVSLYWYRQALGQGPEFLTYFNYEAQQDKSGLPNDRFSAERPEGSISTLTIQRTEQRDSAMYRCASSLGRVLGETQYFGPGTRLLVL.

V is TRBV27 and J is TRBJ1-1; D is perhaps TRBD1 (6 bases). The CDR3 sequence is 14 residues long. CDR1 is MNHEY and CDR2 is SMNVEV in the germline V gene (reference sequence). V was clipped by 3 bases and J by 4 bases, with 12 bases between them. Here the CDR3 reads CASSFGGAGTEAFF. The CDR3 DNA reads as TGTGCCAGCAGTTTTGGGGGCGCGGGCACTGAAGCTTTCTTT.